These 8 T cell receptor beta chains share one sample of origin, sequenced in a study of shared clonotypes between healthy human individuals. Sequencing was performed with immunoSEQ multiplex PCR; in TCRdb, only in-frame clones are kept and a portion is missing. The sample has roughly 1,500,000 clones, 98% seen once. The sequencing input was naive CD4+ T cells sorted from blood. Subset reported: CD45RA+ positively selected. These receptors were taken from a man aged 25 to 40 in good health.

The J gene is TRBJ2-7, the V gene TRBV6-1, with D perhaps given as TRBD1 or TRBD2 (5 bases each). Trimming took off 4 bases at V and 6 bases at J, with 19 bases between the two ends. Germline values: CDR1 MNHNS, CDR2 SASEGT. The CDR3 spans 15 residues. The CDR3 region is CASSALTAVTGEQYF. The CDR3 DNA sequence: TGTGCCAGCAGTGCCCTGACAGCGGTGACGGGCGAGCAGTACTTC.

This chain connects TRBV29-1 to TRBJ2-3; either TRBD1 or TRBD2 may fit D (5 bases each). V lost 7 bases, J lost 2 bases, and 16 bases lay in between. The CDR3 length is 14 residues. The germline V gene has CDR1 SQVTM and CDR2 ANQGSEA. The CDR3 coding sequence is TGCAGCGGGGGGTACGTGGGATTCACAGATACGCAGTATTTT. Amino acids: CSGGYVGFTDTQYF.

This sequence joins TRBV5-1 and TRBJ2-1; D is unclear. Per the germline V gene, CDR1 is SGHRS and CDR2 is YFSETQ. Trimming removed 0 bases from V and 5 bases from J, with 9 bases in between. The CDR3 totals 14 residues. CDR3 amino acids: CASSLGPGDNEQFF. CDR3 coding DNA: TGCGCCAGCAGCTTGGGTCCAGGAGACAATGAGCAGTTCTTC.

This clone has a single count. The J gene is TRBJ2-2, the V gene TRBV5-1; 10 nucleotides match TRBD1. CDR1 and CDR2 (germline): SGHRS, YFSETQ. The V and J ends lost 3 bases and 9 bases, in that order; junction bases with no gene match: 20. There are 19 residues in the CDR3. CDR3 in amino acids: CASSSASTGTGAQRRELFF. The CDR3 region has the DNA TGCGCCAGCAGCTCAGCCTCCACCGGGACAGGGGCCCAGAGAAGGGAGCTGTTTTTT.

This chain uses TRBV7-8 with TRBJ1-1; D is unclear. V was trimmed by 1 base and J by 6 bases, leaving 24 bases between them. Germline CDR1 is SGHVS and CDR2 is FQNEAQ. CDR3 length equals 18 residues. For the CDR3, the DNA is TGTGCCAGCAGCTTAGGCCATAGGACCCCAAGGTACGCCTCTGAAGCTTTCTTT. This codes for CASSLGHRTPRYASEAFF. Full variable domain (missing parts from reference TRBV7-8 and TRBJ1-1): GAGVSQSPRYKVAKRGQDVALRCDPISGHVSLFWYQQALGQGPEFLTYFQNEAQLDKSGLPSDRFFAERPEGSVSTLKIQRTQQEDSAVYLCASSLGHRTPRYASEAFFGQGTRLTVV.

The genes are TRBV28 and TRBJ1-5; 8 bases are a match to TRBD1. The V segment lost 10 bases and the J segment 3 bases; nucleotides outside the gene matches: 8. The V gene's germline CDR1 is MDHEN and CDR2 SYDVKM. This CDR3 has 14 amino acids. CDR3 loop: CATARTGPNQPQHF. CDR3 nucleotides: TGTGCCACCGCTCGGACAGGGCCCAATCAGCCCCAGCATTTT.

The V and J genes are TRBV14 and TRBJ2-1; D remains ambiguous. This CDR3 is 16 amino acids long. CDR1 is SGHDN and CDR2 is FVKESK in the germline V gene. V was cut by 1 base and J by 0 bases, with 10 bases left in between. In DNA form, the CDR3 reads TGTGCCAGCAGCCAAGTGAGGTGGGGCTCCTACAATGAGCAGTTCTTC. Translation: CASSQVRWGSYNEQFF.

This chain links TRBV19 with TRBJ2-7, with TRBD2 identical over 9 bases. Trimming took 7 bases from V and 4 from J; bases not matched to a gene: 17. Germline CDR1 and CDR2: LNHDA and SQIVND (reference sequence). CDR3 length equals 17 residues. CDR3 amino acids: CASTATHSGRSAYEQYF. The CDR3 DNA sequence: TGTGCCAGTACCGCGACCCATAGCGGGAGATCCGCATACGAGCAGTACTTC.